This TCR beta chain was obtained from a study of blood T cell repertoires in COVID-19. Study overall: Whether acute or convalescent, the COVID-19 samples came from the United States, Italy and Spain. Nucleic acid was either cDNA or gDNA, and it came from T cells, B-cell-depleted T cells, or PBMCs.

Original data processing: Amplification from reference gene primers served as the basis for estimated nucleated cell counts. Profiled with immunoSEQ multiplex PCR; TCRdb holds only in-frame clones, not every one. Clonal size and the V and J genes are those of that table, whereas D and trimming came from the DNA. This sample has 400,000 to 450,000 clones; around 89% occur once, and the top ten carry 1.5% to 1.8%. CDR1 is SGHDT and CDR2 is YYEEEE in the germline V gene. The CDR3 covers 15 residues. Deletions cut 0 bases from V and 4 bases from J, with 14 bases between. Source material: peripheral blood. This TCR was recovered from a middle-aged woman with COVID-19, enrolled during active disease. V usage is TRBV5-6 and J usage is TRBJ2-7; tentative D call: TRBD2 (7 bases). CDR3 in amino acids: CASSLVGGAAYEQYF. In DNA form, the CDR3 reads TGTGCCAGCAGCTTGGTTGGGGGGGCTGCATACGAGCAGTACTTC.